The next 22 T cell receptor beta chains were all read from a single sample in a study of T-cell memory formation after mild COVID-19. MiXCR, run by TCRdb on the 5' RACE reads, gives a single entry per CDR3 protein. The sample has 100,000 to 130,000 distinct CDR3 sequences; 18% are singletons. Sequenced input: PBMCs or a T cell subset sorted from them (not recorded which). The origin of the receptors is a man aged 18 to 30 who had mild COVID-19 (a few samples of this study predate the infection). Cell type and time point are not known.

The chain is built from TRBV4-1 and TRBJ2-3, with no clear D. Trimming pared 1 base from V and 6 bases from J, leaving 8 bases between. This CDR3 is 13 amino acids long. CDR1 and CDR2 (germline): MGHRA, YSYEKL. DNA of the CDR3: TGCGCCAGCAGCCAAGGTGGGGTGGATACGCAGTATTTT. Encoded protein: CASSQGGVDTQYF.

The table lists this clonotype with a few counts. V and J are TRBV18 and TRBJ2-1; 10 nucleotides align to TRBD1. This CDR3 comprises 14 residues. Per germline, CDR1 KGHSH and CDR2 LQKENI. The V and J ends lost 6 bases and 6 bases, in that order; junction bases with no gene match: 5. DNA for the CDR3: TGTGCCAGCTCGCTCAGGACAGGGGGCAATGAGCAGTTCTTC. Its translation is CASSLRTGGNEQFF.

This sequence joins TRBV7-2 and TRBJ2-5, with TRBD2 matching over 13 bases. CDR3 length: 15 residues. V shed 6 bases and J 5 bases; nucleotides not matched to a gene: 6. Germline V gene sequence: CDR1 SGHTA, CDR2 FQGNSA. CDR3 protein: CASRSTSGGDETQYF. The CDR3 DNA reads as TGTGCCAGCAGGTCTACTAGCGGGGGGGACGAGACCCAGTACTTC.

This clonotype was observed a handful of times. The chain is built from TRBV20-1 and TRBJ2-2; D might be TRBD1 (5 bases). With 3 bases removed from V and 1 base from J, the gap between germline ends came to 9 bases. Germline CDR1 and CDR2: DFQATT and SNEGSKA (reference sequence). The CDR3 runs 14 residues. The CDR3 coding sequence is TGCAGTGCTAGTCGGCAGGGGAACACCGGGGAGCTGTTTTTT. It codes for CSASRQGNTGELFF.

The gene calls are TRBV7-8 and TRBJ1-5, with D hard to call. V lost 1 base and J 7 bases, leaving 8 bases between the germline ends. Germline V gene sequence: CDR1 SGHVS, CDR2 FQNEAQ. The CDR3 totals 13 residues. Written as DNA, the CDR3 is TGTGCCAGCAGCTTAGACGTACTCCAGCCCCAGCATTTT. Protein sequence: CASSLDVLQPQHF.

The rearrangement uses TRBV12-3 or TRBV12-4 and TRBJ2-7; tentatively, D is TRBD1 (5 bases). The CDR3 is 14 amino acids. Trimming shortened V by 2 bases and J by 0 bases, and 8 bases separated the two germline ends. The CDR3 loop is CASSLWGPSYEQYV. CDR3 coding DNA: TGTGCCAGCAGTTTATGGGGCCCCTCCTACGAGCAGTACGTC.

This rearrangement joins TRBV4-1 to TRBJ1-1; possibly TRBD1 for D (5 bases). Trimming shortened V by 8 bases and J by 5 bases, and 9 bases separated the two germline ends. The CDR3 is 11 residues long. The germline gives CDR1 MGHRA, CDR2 YSYEKL. The DNA for the CDR3 is TGCGCCAGCGTCCGGGGGACTGAAGCTTTCTTT. Translation gives CASVRGTEAFF.

This clonotype was found a few times. The V gene is TRBV20-1, the J gene TRBJ1-2; weak D call: TRBD1 (6 bases). Trimming stripped 6 bases from V and 4 bases from J, with 15 bases between. Germline CDR1 and CDR2: DFQATT and SNEGSKA (reference sequence). This CDR3 contains 13 residues. The CDR3 loop reads CSANRDTLYGYTF. The CDR3 nucleotides are TGCAGTGCAAACCGGGACACCCTCTATGGCTACACCTTC.

A few counts support this clonotype. This rearrangement joins TRBV20-1 to TRBJ1-5; TRBD1 might be the D (6 bases). The germline V gene encodes CDR1 DFQATT and CDR2 SNEGSKA (reference sequence). CDR3 size: 13 residues. V shed 2 bases and J shed 2 bases, with 7 bases lying between them. The CDR3 DNA reads TGCAGTGCTAGAAGGGGGGGCAATCAGCCCCAGCATTTT. As protein: CSARRGGNQPQHF.

This clonotype was recorded a few times. The rearrangement uses TRBV4-2 and TRBJ1-2, with D possibly being TRBD1 (5 bases). Germline lookup yields CDR1 LGHNA and CDR2 YNFKEQ. V was cut by 0 bases and J by 9 bases, with 17 bases left in between. The CDR3 loop spans 15 amino acids. The CDR3 loop is CASSQDVGGAQSYTF. CDR3 DNA sequence: TGTGCCAGCAGCCAAGATGTAGGAGGGGCGCAGAGCTACACCTTC.

This clonotype came up a few times. The chain joins TRBV5-1 to TRBJ2-3, with D perhaps matching TRBD1 or TRBD2 (5 bases each). This CDR3 contains 13 residues. Trimming stripped 5 bases from V and 10 bases from J, with 17 bases between. Germline assignment: CDR1 SGHRS and CDR2 YFSETQ. DNA of the CDR3: TGCGCCAGCAGTGACGGGGCCCTAGACGCGCAGTATTTT. Protein product: CASSDGALDAQYF.

In its sample, this clonotype was seen a few times. The chain has TRBV7-2 and TRBJ2-1, with TRBD2 matching over 13 bases. Germline V CDR1 and CDR2: SGHTA, FQGNSA. Germline trimming cut 5 bases from V and 9 bases from J; bases unmatched to any gene: 7. The CDR3 runs 15 residues. The CDR3 DNA reads TGTGCCAGCAGCCTCACTAGCGGGGGGGTGAGTGAGCAGTTCTTC. Protein product: CASSLTSGGVSEQFF. The full variable domain, rest sourced from reference TRBV7-2 and TRBJ2-1, is GAGVSQSPSNKVTEKGKDVELRCDPISGHTALYWYRQSLGQGLEFLIYFQGNSAPDKSGLPSDRFSAERTGGSVSTLTIQRTQQEDSAVYLCASSLTSGGVSEQFFGPGTRLTVL.

This clonotype was detected only a few times. This rearrangement joins TRBV19 to TRBJ2-5; 10 nucleotides line up with TRBD2. CDR1 is LNHDA, CDR2 SQIVND, per germline (reference sequence). This CDR3 spans 13 amino acids. The junction had 6 bases not matched to a gene; V was cut back by 9 bases and J by 5 bases. The CDR3 loop is CASSGGGGETQYF. The CDR3 DNA follows: TGTGCCAGCAGCGGGGGGGGTGGCGAGACCCAGTACTTC.

The rearrangement joins TRBV10-3 to TRBJ2-7; D is perhaps TRBD1 (5 bases). The CDR3 totals 13 residues. Trimming left V 2 bases short and J 2 bases short, with 7 bases between. The V gene's germline CDR1 is ENHRY and CDR2 SYGVKD. The CDR3 nucleotides read TGTGCCATCAGTGAGGTCAGGGCCTACGAGCAGTACTTC. Amino acid sequence: CAISEVRAYEQYF.

The gene calls are TRBV7-9 and TRBJ1-2, with unresolved D. The germline CDR1 and CDR2 sequences are SEHNR and FQNEAQ (reference sequence). V shed 5 bases and J shed 4 bases, with 17 bases lying between them. CDR3 size: 15 residues. The chain's CDR3 is CASSPRVESSYGYTF. CDR3 nucleotide sequence: TGTGCCAGCAGCCCTCGCGTGGAATCTTCCTATGGCTACACCTTC.

The rearrangement joins TRBV11-2 to TRBJ2-3; 8 bases agree with TRBD2. CDR3 size: 16 residues. Germline CDR1 SGHAT, CDR2 FQNNGV. J gave up 1 base and V 4 bases, and 7 bases lay outside the gene matches. Written as DNA, the CDR3 is TGTGCCAGCAGCTCTCCGGGACTAGATGGCACAGATACGCAGTATTTT. The encoded protein is CASSSPGLDGTDTQYF.

There are many counts of this clonotype. The chain links TRBV29-1 to TRBJ1-1; TRBD1 matches 7 bases. CDR3 size: 14 residues. V trimming: 0 bases; J trimming: 5 bases; junction bases outside the gene matches: 6. CDR1 is SQVTM and CDR2 is ANQGSEA in the germline V gene. The DNA of the CDR3 is TGCAGCGTTGAAGATACAGGGGCGAGGACTGAAGCTTTCTTT. This translates into CSVEDTGARTEAFF.

Only a few counts were recorded for this clonotype. The chain uses TRBV12-3 or TRBV12-4 and TRBJ2-3; 11 nucleotides line up with TRBD2. The V segment lost 6 bases and the J segment 1 base; nucleotides outside the gene matches: 3. This CDR3 has 15 residues. CDR3 in amino acids: CASSILAGGTDTQYF. CDR3 nucleotide sequence: TGTGCCAGCAGCATACTAGCGGGGGGCACAGATACGCAGTATTTT.

This clonotype was seen more than once but under ten times. The rearrangement uses TRBV20-1 and TRBJ2-4; TRBD2 matches at 7 bases. Trimming removed 4 bases from V and 6 bases from J; junction bases left unmatched: 3. CDR3 size: 12 residues. Germline V gene lookup returns CDR1 DFQATT and CDR2 SNEGSKA (reference sequence). As DNA, the CDR3 is TGCAGTGCTAAGGCTAGCGGAAACATTCAGTACTTC. It is translated as CSAKASGNIQYF.

V usage is TRBV25-1 and J usage is TRBJ2-1; D is possibly TRBD1 or TRBD2 (5 bases each). The CDR3 totals 16 residues. Per the germline V gene, CDR1 is MGHDK and CDR2 is SYGVNS. Trimming took off 5 bases at V and 7 bases at J, with 21 bases between the two ends. The CDR3 region is CASSPSGTYYGNEQFF. As DNA, the CDR3 is TGTGCCAGCAGTCCCTCCGGGACCTATTACGGGAATGAGCAGTTCTTC.

There are a few counts of this clonotype. The V call is TRBV2, the J call TRBJ2-7; TRBD2 is a possible D gene (7 bases). This CDR3 region has 12 residues. Germline V gene data show CDR1 as SNHLY and CDR2 as FYNNEI. Trimming pared 11 bases from V and 2 bases from J, leaving 13 bases between. CDR3 DNA sequence: TGTGCCGGAACCGGGGGGCCCTACGAGCAGTACTTC. Protein: CAGTGGPYEQYF.

The table lists this clonotype with many counts. The chain uses TRBV19 and TRBJ2-1, with D maybe TRBD2 (6 bases). The CDR3 loop spans 15 amino acids. V was shortened by 3 bases and J by 1 base, with 10 bases between the two germline ends. The germline CDR1 and CDR2 sequences are LNHDA and SQIVND (reference sequence). The CDR3 DNA reads as TGTGCCAGTAGTATTTACGGGGGATCCTACAATGAGCAGTTCTTC. Residues: CASSIYGGSYNEQFF.